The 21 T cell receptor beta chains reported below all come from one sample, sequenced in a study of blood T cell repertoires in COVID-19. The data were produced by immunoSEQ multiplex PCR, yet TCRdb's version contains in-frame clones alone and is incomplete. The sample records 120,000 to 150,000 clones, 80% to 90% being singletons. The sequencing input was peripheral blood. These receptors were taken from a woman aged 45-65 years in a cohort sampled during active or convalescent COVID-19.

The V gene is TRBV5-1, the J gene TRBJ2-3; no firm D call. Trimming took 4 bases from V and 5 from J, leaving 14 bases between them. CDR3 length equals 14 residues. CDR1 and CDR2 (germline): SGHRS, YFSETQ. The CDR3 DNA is TGCGCCAGCAGCCTCCGCTCCTTAGTAGATACGCAGTATTTT. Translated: CASSLRSLVDTQYF.

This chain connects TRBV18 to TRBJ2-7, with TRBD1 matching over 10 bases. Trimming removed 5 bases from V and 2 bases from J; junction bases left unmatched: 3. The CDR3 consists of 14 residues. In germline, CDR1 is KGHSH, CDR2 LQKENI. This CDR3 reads CASSSGTGAYEQYF. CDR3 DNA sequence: TGTGCCAGCTCATCCGGGACAGGGGCCTACGAGCAGTACTTC.

The CDR3 loop is CATSDVERGRYTQYF. CDR3 DNA sequence: TGTGCCACCAGTGACGTTGAGAGGGGGCGTTATACGCAGTATTTT. The chain uses TRBV24-1 and TRBJ2-3, with TRBD1 matching over 7 bases. The V and J ends lost 4 bases and 7 bases, in that order; junction bases with no gene match: 10. Germline V gene lookup returns CDR1 KGHDR and CDR2 SFDVKD. This CDR3 has 15 residues.

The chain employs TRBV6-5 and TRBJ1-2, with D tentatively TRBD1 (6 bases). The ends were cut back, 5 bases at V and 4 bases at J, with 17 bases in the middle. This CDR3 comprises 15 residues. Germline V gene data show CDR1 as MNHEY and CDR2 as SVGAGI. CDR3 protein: CASSLLDSGGYGYTF. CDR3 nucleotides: TGTGCCAGCAGTCTTTTGGACAGTGGGGGCTATGGCTACACCTTC.

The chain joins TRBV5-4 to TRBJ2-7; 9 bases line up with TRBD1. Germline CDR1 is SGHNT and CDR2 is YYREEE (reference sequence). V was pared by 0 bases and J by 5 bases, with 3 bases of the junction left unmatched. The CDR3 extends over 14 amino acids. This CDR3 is CASSLEQGADEQYF. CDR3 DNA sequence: TGTGCCAGCAGCTTGGAACAGGGGGCGGACGAGCAGTACTTC.

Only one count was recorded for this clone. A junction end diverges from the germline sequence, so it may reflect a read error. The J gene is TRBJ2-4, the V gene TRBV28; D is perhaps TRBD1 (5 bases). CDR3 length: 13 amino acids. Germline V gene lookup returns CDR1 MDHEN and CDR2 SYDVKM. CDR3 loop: CASISTAQNIQYF. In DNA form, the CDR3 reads TGTGCCAGCATATCGACAGCCCAAAACATTCAGTACTTC.

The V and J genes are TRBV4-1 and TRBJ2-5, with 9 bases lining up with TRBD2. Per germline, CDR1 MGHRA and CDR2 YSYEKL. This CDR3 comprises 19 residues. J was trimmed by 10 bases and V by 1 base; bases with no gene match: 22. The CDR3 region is CASSQVFLAGRTRQADQYF. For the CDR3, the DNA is TGCGCCAGCAGCCAAGTTTTTCTAGCGGGGCGCACGCGCCAAGCGGACCAGTACTTC.

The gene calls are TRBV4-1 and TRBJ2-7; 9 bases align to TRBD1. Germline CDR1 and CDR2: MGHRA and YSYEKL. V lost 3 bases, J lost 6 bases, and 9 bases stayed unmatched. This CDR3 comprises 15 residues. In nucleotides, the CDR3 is TGCGCCAGCAGCCAGTCACAGGGGGCTCTGGGCGAGCAGTACTTC. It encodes CASSQSQGALGEQYF.

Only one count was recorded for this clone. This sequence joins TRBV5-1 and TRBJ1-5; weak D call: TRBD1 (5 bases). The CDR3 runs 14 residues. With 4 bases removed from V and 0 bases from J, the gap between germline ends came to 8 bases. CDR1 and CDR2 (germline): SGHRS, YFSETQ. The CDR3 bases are TGCGCCAGCAGCCTAGACAGTAGCAATCAGCCCCAGCATTTT. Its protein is CASSLDSSNQPQHF.

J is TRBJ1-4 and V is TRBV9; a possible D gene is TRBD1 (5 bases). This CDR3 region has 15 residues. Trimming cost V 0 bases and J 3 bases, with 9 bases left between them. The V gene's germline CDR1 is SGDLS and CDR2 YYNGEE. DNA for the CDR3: TGTGCCAGCAGCGTAGTGGCGGGACCTAATGAAAAACTGTTTTTT. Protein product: CASSVVAGPNEKLFF.

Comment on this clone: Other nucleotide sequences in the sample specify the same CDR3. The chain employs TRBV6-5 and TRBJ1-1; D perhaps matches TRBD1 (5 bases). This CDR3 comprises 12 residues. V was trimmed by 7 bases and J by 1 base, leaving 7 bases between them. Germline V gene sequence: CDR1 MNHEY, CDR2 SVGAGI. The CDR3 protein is CASKRGNTEAFF. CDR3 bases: TGTGCCAGCAAAAGGGGGAACACTGAAGCTTTCTTT.

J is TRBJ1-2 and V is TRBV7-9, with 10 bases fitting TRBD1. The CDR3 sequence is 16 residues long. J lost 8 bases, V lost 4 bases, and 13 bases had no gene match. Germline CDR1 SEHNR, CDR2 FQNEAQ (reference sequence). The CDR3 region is CASSSPRPGQGPGYTF. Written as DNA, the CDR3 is TGTGCCAGCAGCTCCCCCCGCCCGGGACAGGGGCCCGGCTACACCTTC.

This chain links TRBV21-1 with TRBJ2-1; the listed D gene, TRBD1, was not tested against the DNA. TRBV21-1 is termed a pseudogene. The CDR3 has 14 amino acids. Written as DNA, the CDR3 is TGTGCCAGCCTCGAAGGGGGCATTTACAATGAGCAGTTCTTC. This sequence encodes CASLEGGIYNEQFF.

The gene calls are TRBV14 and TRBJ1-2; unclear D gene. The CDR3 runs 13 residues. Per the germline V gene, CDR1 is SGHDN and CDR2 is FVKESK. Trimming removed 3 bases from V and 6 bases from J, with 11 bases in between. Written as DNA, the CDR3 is TGTGCCAGCAGCCACGAGCCTTCCAATGGCTACACCTTC. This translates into CASSHEPSNGYTF.

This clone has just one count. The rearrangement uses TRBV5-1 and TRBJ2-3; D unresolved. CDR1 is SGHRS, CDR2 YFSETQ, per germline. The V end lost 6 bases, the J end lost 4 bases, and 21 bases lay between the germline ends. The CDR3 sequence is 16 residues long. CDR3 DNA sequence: TGCGCCAGCACCACCGGGTCTAGTATTGATTCAGATACGCAGTATTTT. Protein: CASTTGSSIDSDTQYF.

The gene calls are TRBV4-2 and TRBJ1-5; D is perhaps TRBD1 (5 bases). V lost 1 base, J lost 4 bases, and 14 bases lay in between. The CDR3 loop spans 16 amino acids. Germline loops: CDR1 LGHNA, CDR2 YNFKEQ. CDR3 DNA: TGTGCCAGCAGCCAAGTAGATCTCGCAGGGAATCAGCCCCAGCATTTT. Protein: CASSQVDLAGNQPQHF.

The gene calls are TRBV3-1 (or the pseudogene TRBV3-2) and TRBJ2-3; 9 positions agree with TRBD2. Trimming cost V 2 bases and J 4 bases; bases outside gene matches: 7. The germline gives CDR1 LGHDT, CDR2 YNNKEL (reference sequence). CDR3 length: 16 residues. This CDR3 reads CASSQSGRGGADTQYF. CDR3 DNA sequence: TGTGCCAGCAGCCAATCAGGGCGGGGGGGCGCAGATACGCAGTATTTT.

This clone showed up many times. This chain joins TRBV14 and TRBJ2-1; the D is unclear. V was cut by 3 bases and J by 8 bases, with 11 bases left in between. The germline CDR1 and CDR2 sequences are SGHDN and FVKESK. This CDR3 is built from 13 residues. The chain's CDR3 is CASSQYSFYEQFF. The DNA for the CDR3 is TGTGCCAGCAGCCAGTATAGTTTCTATGAGCAGTTCTTC.

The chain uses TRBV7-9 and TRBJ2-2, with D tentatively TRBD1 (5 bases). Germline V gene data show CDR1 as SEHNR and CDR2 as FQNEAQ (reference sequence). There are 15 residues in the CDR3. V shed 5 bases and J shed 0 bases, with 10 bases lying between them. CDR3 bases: TGTGCCAGCAGCCCGGACACGACGAACACCGGGGAGCTGTTTTTT. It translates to CASSPDTTNTGELFF.

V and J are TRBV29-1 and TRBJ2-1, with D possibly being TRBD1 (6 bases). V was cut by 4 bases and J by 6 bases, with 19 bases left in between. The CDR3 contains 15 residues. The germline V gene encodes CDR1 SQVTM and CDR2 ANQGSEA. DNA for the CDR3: TGCAGCGTTGGGGTGGATGGGGGCCCTGGCAATGAGCAGTTCTTC. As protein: CSVGVDGGPGNEQFF.

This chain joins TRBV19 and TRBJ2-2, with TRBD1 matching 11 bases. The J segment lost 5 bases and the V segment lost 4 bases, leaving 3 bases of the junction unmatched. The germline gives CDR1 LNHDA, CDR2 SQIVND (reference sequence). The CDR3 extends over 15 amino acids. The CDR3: CASSTGTGGTGELFF. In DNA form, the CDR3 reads TGTGCCAGTAGTACCGGGACAGGGGGGACCGGGGAGCTGTTTTTT.